Listed here are 9 T cell receptor beta chains from one sample, sequenced in a study of shared clonotypes between healthy human individuals. Sequenced by immunoSEQ multiplex PCR; TCRdb stores in-frame clones only, minus some. The sample yields 190,000 or so clones, 60% to 75% seen once. The specimen sequenced was memory CD4+ T cells sorted from blood. Subset here: CD45RA-negative fraction. The receptor source for this set is a young man in good health.

The chain links TRBV5-8 to TRBJ1-1; D call uncertain. Looked up from germline, CDR1 is SGHTS and CDR2 is YDEGEE. The V end lost 0 bases, the J end lost 1 base, and 10 bases lay between the germline ends. This CDR3 has 15 residues. The DNA for the CDR3 is TGTGCCAGCAGCTTGGGTGTGAGGGAGAACACTGAAGCTTTCTTT. It yields the protein CASSLGVRENTEAFF.

The V gene is TRBV4-3, the J gene TRBJ2-2, with 9 bases that match TRBD1. Germline V CDR1 and CDR2: LGHNA, YSLEER. Trimming cost V 1 base and J 3 bases; bases outside gene matches: 0. This CDR3 has 15 amino acids. CDR3 sequence (DNA): TGCGCCAGCAGCCAAGGGACAGGGGACACCGGGGAGCTGTTTTTT. Its protein is CASSQGTGDTGELFF.

The CDR3: CASSSRFVQYF. The CDR3 coding sequence is TGCGCCAGCAGTTCCCGGTTCGTGCAGTACTTC. The rearrangement uses TRBV10-1 and TRBJ2-7; D unresolved. In germline, CDR1 is WNHNN, CDR2 SYGVQD (reference sequence). This CDR3 has 11 amino acids. Trimming took off 5 bases at V and 9 bases at J, with 11 bases between the two ends.

This clone was observed a handful of times. V is TRBV19 and J is TRBJ2-3; no clear D. Germline values: CDR1 LNHDA, CDR2 SQIVND (reference sequence). The V and J ends lost 4 bases and 1 base respectively, with 9 bases between them. This CDR3 is 14 amino acids long. The DNA of the CDR3 is TGTGCCAGTAGTACGCGGAGTGGCACAGATACGCAGTATTTT. Amino acid sequence: CASSTRSGTDTQYF.

This chain uses TRBV28 with TRBJ1-2; D ambiguous. The V and J ends lost 3 bases and 4 bases respectively, with 9 bases between them. Germline V lookup: CDR1 MDHEN, CDR2 SYDVKM. The CDR3 totals 13 residues. The CDR3 DNA sequence: TGTGCCAGCAGTTTCGGGGTGGGCTATGGCTACACCTTC. The encoded protein is CASSFGVGYGYTF.

The V and J genes are TRBV7-2 and TRBJ2-7; TRBD2 matches at 7 bases. J gave up 4 bases and V 3 bases, and 6 bases lay outside the gene matches. The length of the CDR3 is 14 residues. Germline V CDR1 and CDR2: SGHTA, FQGNSA. CDR3 loop: CASSLGGSRYEQYF. CDR3 in DNA: TGTGCCAGCAGCTTGGGCGGGAGTCGTTACGAGCAGTACTTC.

This clone was counted a single time. This chain uses TRBV7-2 with TRBJ2-7; TRBD2 matches 10 bases. This CDR3 region has 16 residues. In germline, CDR1 is SGHTA, CDR2 FQGNSA. V gave up 4 bases and J gave up 4 bases; unmatched junction bases: 10. The CDR3 nucleotides read TGTGCCAGCAGCTCCCAAGGACTAGCGGCACCGTACGAGCAGTACTTC. This gives the protein CASSSQGLAAPYEQYF.

The chain carries TRBV7-8 and TRBJ2-1, with no clear D. Germline V lookup: CDR1 SGHVS, CDR2 FQNEAQ. CDR3 length equals 15 residues. V lost 5 bases, J lost 4 bases, and 15 bases lay in between. This CDR3 is CASSRTTWEYNEQFF. CDR3 coding DNA: TGTGCCAGCAGCCGTACTACCTGGGAATACAATGAGCAGTTCTTC.

The genes are TRBV10-1 and TRBJ2-5; no reliable D call. Trimming pared 5 bases from V and 5 bases from J, leaving 12 bases between. The CDR3 extends over 13 amino acids. The V gene's germline CDR1 is WNHNN and CDR2 SYGVQD (reference sequence). The CDR3, as DNA: TGCGCCAGCAGTCCTGGGCTTGGCGAGACCCAGTACTTC. Translated: CASSPGLGETQYF.